The subject of this entry is one TCR beta chain. Its antigen is currently unknown. This sample is drawn from a study of radiotherapy plus CTLA-4 blockade in lung cancer. Study information: Objective responses were recorded in 15% to 20% of patients, with disease control recorded in less than 40%. Study results and limitations: Peripheral blood showed expansion of tumor-derived TCR clones after radiotherapy and ipilimumab.

In germline, CDR1 is SNHLY, CDR2 FYNNEI. This CDR3 region has 12 residues. The V end lost 8 bases, the J end lost 11 bases, and 15 bases lay between the germline ends. Ipilimumab-mediated CTLA-4 blockade plus focal radiation was given to patients having chemo-refractory metastatic non-small-cell lung cancer. Repertoires were generated with immunoSEQ multiplex PCR, while TCRdb's copy carries only in-frame clones and drops some. The sample holds 43,000 or so clones, 73% seen once. This sequence originates from a human donor with non-small cell lung cancer who had a complete response to radiotherapy plus ipilimumab. The chain combines TRBV2 with TRBJ1-4; the D is unclear. This material consisted of peripheral blood, taken from a patient treated with radiotherapy plus ipilimumab. The CDR3 DNA follows: TGTGCCAGCCGTCCGACGGTGAGGAAACTGTTTTTT. Its protein product is CASRPTVRKLFF.